This T cell receptor beta chain derives from a study of radiation and T cells in renal cell carcinoma. Overall study results and limits: Top tumor clonotypes rose in blood 2 weeks post-radiation, then contracted.

Regarding this clone: Its cognate antigen is unknown.

There are 16 residues in the CDR3. Described time point: blood 4 weeks post-SBRT, at nephrectomy. Treatment reported: 15 Gy SBRT to primary tumor, nephrectomy 4 weeks later. Nephrectomy followed 15 Gy stereotactic body radiation by 4 weeks. The assay was immunoSEQ multiplex PCR, and TCRdb's table has in-frame clones only and misses some. The table lists over 35,000 clones, around four fifths of them singletons. This sample comprised blood, obtained from a patient whose treatment included radiotherapy and nephrectomy. The V and J genes are TRBV21-1 and TRBJ2-5; the DNA was not used to check the table's D call, TRBD2. TRBV21-1 represents a pseudogene. The receptor was isolated from an older woman with renal cell carcinoma. The CDR3 DNA sequence: TGTGCCAGCAGCAAAGTCCTCGAGCGGGGAAAAGAGACCCAGTACTTC. Residues: CASSKVLERGKETQYF.